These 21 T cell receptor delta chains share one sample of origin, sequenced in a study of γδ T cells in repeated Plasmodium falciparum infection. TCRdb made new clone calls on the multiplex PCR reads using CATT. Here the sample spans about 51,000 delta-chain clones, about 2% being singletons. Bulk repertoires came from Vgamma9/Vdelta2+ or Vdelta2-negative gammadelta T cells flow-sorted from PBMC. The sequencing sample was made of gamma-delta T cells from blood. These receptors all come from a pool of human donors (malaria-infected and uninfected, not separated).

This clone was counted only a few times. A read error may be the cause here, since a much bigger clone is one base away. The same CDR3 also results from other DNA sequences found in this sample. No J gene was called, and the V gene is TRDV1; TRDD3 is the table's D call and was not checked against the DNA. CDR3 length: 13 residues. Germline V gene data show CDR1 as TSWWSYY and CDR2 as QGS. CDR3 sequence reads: CALGERGYGTLIF. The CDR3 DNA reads TGTGCTCTTGGGGAACGCGGATATGGGACACTGATCTTT.

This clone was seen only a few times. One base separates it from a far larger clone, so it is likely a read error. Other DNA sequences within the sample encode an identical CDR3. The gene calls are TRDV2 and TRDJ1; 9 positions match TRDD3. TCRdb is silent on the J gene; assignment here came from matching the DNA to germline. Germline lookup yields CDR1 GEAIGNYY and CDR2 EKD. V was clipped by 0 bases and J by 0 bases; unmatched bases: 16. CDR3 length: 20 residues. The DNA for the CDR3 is TGTGCCTGTGACACCGAACGGGGATACGCGCAAAGTGGGGACACCGATAAACTCATCTTT. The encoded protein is CACDTERGYAQSGDTDKLIF.

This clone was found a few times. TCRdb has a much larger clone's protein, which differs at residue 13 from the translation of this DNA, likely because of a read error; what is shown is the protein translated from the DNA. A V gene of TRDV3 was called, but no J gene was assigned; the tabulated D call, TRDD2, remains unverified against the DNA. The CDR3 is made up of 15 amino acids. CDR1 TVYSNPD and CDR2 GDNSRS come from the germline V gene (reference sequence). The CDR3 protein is CAFPYFAYYTDKRIF. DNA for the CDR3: TGTGCCTTCCCATACTTTGCTTATTACACCGATAAACGCATCTTT.

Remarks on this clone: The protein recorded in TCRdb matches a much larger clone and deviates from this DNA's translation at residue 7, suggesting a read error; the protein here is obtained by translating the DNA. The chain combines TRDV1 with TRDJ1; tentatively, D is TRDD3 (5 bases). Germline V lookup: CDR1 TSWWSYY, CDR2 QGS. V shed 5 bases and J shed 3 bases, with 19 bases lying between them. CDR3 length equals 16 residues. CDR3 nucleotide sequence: TGTGCTCTTGGGCTATTCCCCAGGGATGGGGCCGATAAACTCATCTTT. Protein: CALGLFPRDGADKLIF.

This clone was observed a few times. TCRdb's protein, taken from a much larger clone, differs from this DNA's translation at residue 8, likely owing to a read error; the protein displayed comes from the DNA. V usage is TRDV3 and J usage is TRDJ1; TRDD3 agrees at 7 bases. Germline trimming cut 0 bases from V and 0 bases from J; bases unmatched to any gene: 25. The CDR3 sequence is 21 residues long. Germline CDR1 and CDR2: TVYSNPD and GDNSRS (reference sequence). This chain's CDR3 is CAFSFIEAAYIFWGDTDKLIF. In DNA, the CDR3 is TGTGCCTTTAGCTTTATAGAGGCGGCCTACATCTTCTGGGGGGACACCGATAAACTCATCTTT.

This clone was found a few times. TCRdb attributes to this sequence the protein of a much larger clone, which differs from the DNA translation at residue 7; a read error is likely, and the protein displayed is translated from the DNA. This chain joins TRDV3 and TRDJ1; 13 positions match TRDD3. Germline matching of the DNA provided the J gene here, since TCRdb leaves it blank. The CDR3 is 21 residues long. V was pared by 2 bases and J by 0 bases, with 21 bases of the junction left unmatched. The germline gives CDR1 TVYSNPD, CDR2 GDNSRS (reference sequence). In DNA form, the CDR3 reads TGTGCCTTTTCCGTCCTCTCTTACTGGGGGATACGCGAGTCTTACACCGATAAACTCATCTTT. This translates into CAFSVLSYWGIRESYTDKLIF.

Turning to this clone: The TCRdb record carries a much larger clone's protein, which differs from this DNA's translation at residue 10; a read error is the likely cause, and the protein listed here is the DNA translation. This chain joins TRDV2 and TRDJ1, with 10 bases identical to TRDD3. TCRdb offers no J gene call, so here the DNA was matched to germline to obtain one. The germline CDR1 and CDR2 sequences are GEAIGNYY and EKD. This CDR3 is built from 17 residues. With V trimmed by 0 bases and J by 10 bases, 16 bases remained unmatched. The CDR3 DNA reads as TGTGCCTGTGACACCGTGACTGGGGGATGCGCGCCCGTTCCACTCATCTTT. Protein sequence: CACDTVTGGCAPVPLIF.

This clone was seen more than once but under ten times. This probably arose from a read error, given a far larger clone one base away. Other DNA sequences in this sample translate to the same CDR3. CDR3 nucleotides: TGTGCTCTTGGGGAACCCCTCGCCTTCCTCTATTCCTACACCGATAAGCTCATCTTT. It yields the protein CALGEPLAFLYSYTDKLIF. There is no J gene call, but TRDV1 is given as the V gene; TRDD3 reflects the table's D call only, with no check against the DNA. The CDR3 consists of 19 residues. Germline values: CDR1 TSWWSYY, CDR2 QGS.

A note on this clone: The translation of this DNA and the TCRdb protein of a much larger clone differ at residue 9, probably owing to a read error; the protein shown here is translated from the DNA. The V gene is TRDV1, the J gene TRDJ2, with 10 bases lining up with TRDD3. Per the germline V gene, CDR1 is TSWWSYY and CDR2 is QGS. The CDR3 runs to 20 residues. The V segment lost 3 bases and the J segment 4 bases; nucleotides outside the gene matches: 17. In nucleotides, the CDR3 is TGTGCTCTTGGGGAGACCTTAACCAATACTGGGGGATTAAGGACAGCACAACTCTTCTTT. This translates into CALGETLTNTGGLRTAQLFF.

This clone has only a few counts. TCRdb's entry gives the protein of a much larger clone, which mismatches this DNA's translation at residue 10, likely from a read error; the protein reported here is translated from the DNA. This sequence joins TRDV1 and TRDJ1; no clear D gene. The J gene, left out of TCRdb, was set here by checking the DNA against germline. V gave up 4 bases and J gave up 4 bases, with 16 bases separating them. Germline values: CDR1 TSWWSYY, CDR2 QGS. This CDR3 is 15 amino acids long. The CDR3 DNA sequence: TGTGCTCTTGGGGGAAGGCTCCGCTACATCGATAAACTCATCTTT. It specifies CALGGRLRYIDKLIF.

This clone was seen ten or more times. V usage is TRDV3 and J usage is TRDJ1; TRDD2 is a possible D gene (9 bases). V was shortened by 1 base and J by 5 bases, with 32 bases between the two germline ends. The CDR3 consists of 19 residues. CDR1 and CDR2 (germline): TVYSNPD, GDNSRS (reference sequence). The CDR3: CAFTSFLRSYWGPSDKLIF. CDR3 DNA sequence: TGTGCCTTTACCTCCTTCCTACGGTCGTACTGGGGGCCCTCGGATAAACTCATCTTT.

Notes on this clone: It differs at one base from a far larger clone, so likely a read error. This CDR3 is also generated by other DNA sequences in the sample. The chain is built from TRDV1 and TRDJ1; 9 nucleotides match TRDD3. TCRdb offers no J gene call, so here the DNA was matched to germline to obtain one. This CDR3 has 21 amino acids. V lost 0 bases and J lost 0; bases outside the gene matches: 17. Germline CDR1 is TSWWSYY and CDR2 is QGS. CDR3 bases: TGTGCTCTTGGGGAACTTCCCTTCAGATACTGGGGGACCTCGTACACCGATAAACTCATCTTT. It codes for CALGELPFRYWGTSYTDKLIF.

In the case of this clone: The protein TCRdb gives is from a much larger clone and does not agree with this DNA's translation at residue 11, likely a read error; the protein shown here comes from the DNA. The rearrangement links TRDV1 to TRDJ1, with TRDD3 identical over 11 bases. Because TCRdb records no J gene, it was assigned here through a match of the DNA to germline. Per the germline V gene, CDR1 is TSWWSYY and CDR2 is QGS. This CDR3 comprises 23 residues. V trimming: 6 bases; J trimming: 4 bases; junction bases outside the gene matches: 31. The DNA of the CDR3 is TGTGCTCTTGGCCTCCGAGGACTTCCCACAGCGCCGTACTGGGGGATAGGACACGATAAACTCATCTTT. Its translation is CALGLRGLPTAPYWGIGHDKLIF.

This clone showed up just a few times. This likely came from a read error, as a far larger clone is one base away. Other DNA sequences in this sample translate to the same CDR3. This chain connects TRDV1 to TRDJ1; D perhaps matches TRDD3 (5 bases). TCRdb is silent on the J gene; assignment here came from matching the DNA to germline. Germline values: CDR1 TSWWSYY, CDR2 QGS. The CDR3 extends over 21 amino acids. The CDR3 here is CALVELPGVQGMIFIPDKLIF. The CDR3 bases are TGTGCTCTTGTGGAACTCCCGGGGGTCCAAGGGATGATCTTCATACCCGATAAACTCATCTTT.

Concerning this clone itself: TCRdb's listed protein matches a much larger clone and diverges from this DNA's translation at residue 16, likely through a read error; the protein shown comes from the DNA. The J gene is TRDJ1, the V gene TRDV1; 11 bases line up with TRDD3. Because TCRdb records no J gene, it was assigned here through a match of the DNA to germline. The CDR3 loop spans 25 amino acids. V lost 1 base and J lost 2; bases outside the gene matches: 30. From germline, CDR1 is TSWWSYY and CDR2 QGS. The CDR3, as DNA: TGTGCTCTTGGGGAACGGACTTCCTACTTTTGGGGGATACGAAGGTATGTGGGGCGGACCGATAAACTCATCTTT. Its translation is CALGERTSYFWGIRRYVGRTDKLIF.

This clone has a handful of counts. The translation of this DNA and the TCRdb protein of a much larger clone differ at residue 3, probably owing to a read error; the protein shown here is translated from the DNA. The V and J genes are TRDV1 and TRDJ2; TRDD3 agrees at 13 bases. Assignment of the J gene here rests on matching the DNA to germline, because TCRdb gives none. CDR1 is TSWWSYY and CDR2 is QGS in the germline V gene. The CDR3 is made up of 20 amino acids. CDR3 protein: CAIGLLRGGTGGYATAQLFF. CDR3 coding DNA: TGTGCTATTGGCCTCCTCCGCGGAGGTACTGGGGGATACGCGACAGCACAACTCTTCTTT.

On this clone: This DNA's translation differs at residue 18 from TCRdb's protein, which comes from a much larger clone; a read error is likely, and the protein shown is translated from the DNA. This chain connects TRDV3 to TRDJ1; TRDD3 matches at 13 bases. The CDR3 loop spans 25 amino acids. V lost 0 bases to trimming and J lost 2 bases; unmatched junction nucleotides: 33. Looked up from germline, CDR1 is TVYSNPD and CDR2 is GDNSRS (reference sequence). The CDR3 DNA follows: TGTGCCTTTAGGATTGTTACTACTTCCTTTTCGTACTGGGGGATACGCGTTAGGAATACCGATAAACTCATCTTT. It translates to CAFRIVTTSFSYWGIRVRNTDKLIF.

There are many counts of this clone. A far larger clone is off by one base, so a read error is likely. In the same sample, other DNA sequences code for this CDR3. The CDR3: CACDTLLGDTRSSWDTRQMFF. The CDR3 DNA sequence: TGTGCCTGTGACACCTTACTGGGGGATACACGATCCTCCTGGGACACCCGACAGATGTTTTTC. The gene calls are TRDV2 and TRDJ3, with 12 bases lining up with TRDD3. Matching the DNA to germline supplied the J gene, which TCRdb does not give. Trimming cost V 0 bases and J 0 bases; bases outside gene matches: 8. Germline V gives CDR1 GEAIGNYY, CDR2 EKD. The CDR3 runs to 21 residues.

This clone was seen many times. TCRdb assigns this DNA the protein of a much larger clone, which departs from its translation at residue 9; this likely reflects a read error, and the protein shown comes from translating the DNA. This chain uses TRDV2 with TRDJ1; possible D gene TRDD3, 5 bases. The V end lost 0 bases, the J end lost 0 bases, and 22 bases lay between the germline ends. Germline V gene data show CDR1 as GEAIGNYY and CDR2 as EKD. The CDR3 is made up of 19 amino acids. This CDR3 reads CACDTVGGVRRHHTDKLIF. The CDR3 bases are TGTGCCTGTGACACCGTAGGGGGGGTACGCCGGCACCACACCGATAAACTCATCTTT.

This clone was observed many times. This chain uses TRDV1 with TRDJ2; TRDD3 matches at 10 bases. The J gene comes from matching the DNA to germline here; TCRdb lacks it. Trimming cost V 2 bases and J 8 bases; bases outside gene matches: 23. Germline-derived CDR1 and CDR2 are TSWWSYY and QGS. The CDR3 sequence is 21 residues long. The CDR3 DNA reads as TGTGCTCTTGGGGAATACCCTAACCAATGGGGGATACTCAAACAGGAGGCACAACTCTTCTTT. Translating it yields CALGEYPNQWGILKQEAQLFF.

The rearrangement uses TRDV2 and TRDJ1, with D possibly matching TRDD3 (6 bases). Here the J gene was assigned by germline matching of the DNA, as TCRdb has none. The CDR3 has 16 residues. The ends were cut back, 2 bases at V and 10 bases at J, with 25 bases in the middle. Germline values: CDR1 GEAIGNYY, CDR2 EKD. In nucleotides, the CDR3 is TGTGCCTGTGACAACATGGGGGGGGGGGAGGAGAAGAGACTCATCTTT. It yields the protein CACDNMGGGEEKRLIF.